The 8 T cell receptor beta chains reported below all come from one sample, sequenced in a study of T cells expressing NK-cell markers. TCRdb re-analyzed the 5' RACE reads; it lists each CDR3 protein once, without DNA. This table holds 300,000 to 450,000 distinct CDR3 sequences. Material: blood T cells: a sorted CD56 or NKG2C T cell subset, CD4+ or CD8+ T cells, or bulk PBMC T cells (not recorded which). All receptors come from a man aged 18-69 years in good health.

V gene TRBV5-1 combines with J gene TRBJ1-6; TCRdb designates TRBD1, a call that cannot be tested without DNA. This CDR3 contains 17 residues. Germline-derived CDR1 and CDR2 are SGHRS and YFSETQ. CDR3 sequence reads: CASSNEQGSSYNSPLHF.

The V and J genes are TRBV3-1 and TRBJ1-1; TCRdb lists TRBD1, though no DNA is available to test this call. Germline CDR1 and CDR2: LGHDT and YNNKEL (reference sequence). The CDR3 is made up of 15 amino acids. The CDR3 loop reads CASSQYRGQNTEAFF.

The chain combines TRBV11-1 with TRBJ2-3; TCRdb proposes TRBD1, but this gene call is untestable without DNA. This CDR3 comprises 14 residues. The germline CDR1 and CDR2 sequences are SGHAT and FQDESV (reference sequence). CDR3 protein: CASSHSWGADTQYF.

The CDR3 reads CASGRAGNEKLFF. The chain carries TRBV7-9 and TRBJ1-4. The CDR3 is 13 residues long. Germline CDR1 reads SEHNR; CDR2 reads FQNEAQ (reference sequence). The full variable domain, with the rest looked up from reference TRBV7-9 and TRBJ1-4, is DTGVSQNPRHKITKRGQNVTFRCDPISEHNRLYWYRQTLGQGPEFLTYFQNEAQLEKSRLLSDRFSAERPKGSFSTLEIQRTEQGDSAMYLCASGRAGNEKLFFGSGTQLSVL.

The J gene is TRBJ2-1, the V gene TRBV3-1; the TRBD2 assignment by TCRdb is unverifiable without DNA. This CDR3 spans 13 amino acids. CDR1 LGHDT and CDR2 YNNKEL come from the germline V gene (reference sequence). The CDR3 sequence is CASSSGGRREQFF.

V is TRBV6-1 and J is TRBJ1-6. The CDR3 spans 14 residues. CDR1 and CDR2 (germline): MNHNS, SASEGT. The CDR3 sequence is CASSHKQRNSPLHF.

This chain links TRBV7-9 with TRBJ1-4; TCRdb's D gene call, TRBD1, goes unchecked for lack of DNA. In germline, CDR1 is SEHNR, CDR2 FQNEAQ (reference sequence). This CDR3 has 15 residues. CDR3 residues: CASSLASGLNEKLFF. The entire variable domain, with the rest obtained from reference TRBV7-9 and TRBJ1-4, is as follows: DTGVSQNPRHKITKRGQNVTFRCDPISEHNRLYWYRQTLGQGPEFLTYFQNEAQLEKSRLLSDRFSAERPKGSFSTLEIQRTEQGDSAMYLCASSLASGLNEKLFFGSGTQLSVL.

The chain is built from TRBV5-1 and TRBJ1-5. This CDR3 has 14 amino acids. The V gene's germline CDR1 is SGHRS and CDR2 YFSETQ. CDR3 region: CASSPEGRDQPQHF.